This T cell receptor beta chain was recovered during a study of T cells in Graves' hyperthyroidism and ophthalmopathy. The CDR3 runs to 16 residues. V trimming: 0 bases; J trimming: 8 bases; junction bases outside the gene matches: 9. Germline CDR1 is ENHRY and CDR2 is SYGVKD. A word on this clonotype: Its antigen is unknown.

Regarding the study as a whole: Blood shared most expanded thyroid clonotypes above 0.001.

Patients showing uncontrolled infection, other autoimmune disease, pregnancy or lactation were ineligible. RNA transcripts were the template for amplifying TCR beta CDR3 regions. Primed by the HTBI set, a first-round RT-PCR was run on the TCR CDR3. One entry per CDR3 protein, called by TCRdb with MiXCR from the multiplex PCR reads. The sample holds 500,000 to 800,000 distinct CDR3 sequences; about 45% are singletons and the top ten take roughly 6.5%. This TCR was recovered from an adult man with Graves' disease, either hyperthyroidism or ophthalmopathy (not recorded which). The material sequenced was peripheral blood or thyroid tissue (not recorded which). The chain is built from TRBV10-3 and TRBJ1-2; 10 bases agree with TRBD1. The CDR3 DNA is TGTGCCATCAGTGAGTCGACTCAGGGGACAGGGGAAGGCTACACCTTC. This encodes CAISESTQGTGEGYTF.